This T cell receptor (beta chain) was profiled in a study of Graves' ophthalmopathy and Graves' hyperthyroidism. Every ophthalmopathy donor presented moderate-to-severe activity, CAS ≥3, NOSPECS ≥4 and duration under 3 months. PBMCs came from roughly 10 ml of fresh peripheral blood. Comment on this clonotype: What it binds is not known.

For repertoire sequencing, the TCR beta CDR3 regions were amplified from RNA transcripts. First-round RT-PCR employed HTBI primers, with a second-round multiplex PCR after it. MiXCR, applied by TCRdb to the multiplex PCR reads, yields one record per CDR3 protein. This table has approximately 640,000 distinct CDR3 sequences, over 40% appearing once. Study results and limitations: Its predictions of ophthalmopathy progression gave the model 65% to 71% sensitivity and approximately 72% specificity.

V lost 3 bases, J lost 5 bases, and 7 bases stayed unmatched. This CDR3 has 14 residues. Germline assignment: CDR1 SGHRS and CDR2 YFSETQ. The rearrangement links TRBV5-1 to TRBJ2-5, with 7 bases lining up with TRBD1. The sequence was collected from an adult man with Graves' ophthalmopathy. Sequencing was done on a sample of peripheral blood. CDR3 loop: CASSSGPTGETQYF. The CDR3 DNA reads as TGCGCCAGCAGCTCGGGTCCGACAGGGGAGACCCAGTACTTC.